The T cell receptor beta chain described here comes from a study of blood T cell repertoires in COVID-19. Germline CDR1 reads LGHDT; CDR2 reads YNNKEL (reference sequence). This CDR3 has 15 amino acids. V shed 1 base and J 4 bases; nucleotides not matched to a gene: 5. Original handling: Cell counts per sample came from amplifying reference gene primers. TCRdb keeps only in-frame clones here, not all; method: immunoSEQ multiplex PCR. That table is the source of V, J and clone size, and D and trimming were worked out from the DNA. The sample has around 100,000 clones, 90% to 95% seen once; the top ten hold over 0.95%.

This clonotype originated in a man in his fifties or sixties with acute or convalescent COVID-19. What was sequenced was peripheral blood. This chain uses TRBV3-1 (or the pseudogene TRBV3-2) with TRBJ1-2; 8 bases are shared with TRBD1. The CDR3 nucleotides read TGTGCCAGCAGCCAAGCCCAAGGACAGGGCTATGGCTACACCTTC. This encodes CASSQAQGQGYGYTF.